One and the same sample provided the 7 T cell receptor beta chains below, sequenced in a study of human T cells and chemical hapten exposure. As for time point: pre-sensitization, week 0. Treatment indicated: therapeutic diphenylcyclopropenone sensitization with weekly scalp DPC. TCRdb recomputed calls from the RACE reads with MiXCR, one row per CDR3 protein. The table includes about 250,000 distinct CDR3 sequences, about 7.7% detected once. This sample comprised whole blood, obtained in connection with sensitization to the hapten diphenylcyclopropenone (DPC). The receptors here all came from a man aged 18 to 29 with alopecia areata. Some clones in this sample may be carry-over from other donors' samples.

This clonotype has a count of ten or more. The J gene is TRBJ1-3, the V gene TRBV5-1, with D tentatively TRBD1 (5 bases). In germline, CDR1 is SGHRS, CDR2 YFSETQ. This CDR3 is built from 16 residues. V was clipped by 2 bases and J by 2 bases, with 14 bases between them. The CDR3 DNA is TGCGCCAGCAGCTTACAAGGGGATTTGCCTGGAAACACCATATATTTT. Protein sequence: CASSLQGDLPGNTIYF. The variable domain in full, with the rest retrieved from reference TRBV5-1 and TRBJ1-3, is KAGVTQTPRYLIKTRGQQVTLSCSPISGHRSVSWYQQTPGQGLQFLFEYFSETQRNKGNFPGRFSGRQFSNSRSEMNVSTLELGDSALYLCASSLQGDLPGNTIYFGEGSWLTVV.

The chain employs TRBV12-3 or TRBV12-4 and TRBJ1-3; no clear D gene. CDR3 length: 15 amino acids. V lost 2 bases to trimming and J lost 0 bases, with 8 bases between them. The CDR3, as DNA: TGTGCCAGCAGTTTAATGGGGTTCTCTGGAAACACCATATATTTT. Translation gives CASSLMGFSGNTIYF.

Many counts were recorded for this clonotype. The chain recombines TRBV14 with TRBJ2-3; D remains unclear. Between the trimmed V and J ends, which lost 1 base and 6 bases, there was a span of 11 bases. The CDR3 runs 14 residues. Germline V lookup: CDR1 SGHDN, CDR2 FVKESK. CDR3 DNA: TGTGCCAGCAGCCAAGTAAGCTCTGCCGATACGCAGTATTTT. The encoded protein is CASSQVSSADTQYF. The whole variable domain, remainder taken from reference TRBV14 and TRBJ2-3, is EAGVTQFPSHSVIEKGQTVTLRCDPISGHDNLYWYRRVMGKEIKFLLHFVKESKQDESGMPNNRFLAERTGGTYSTLKVQPAELEDSGVYFCASSQVSSADTQYFGPGTRLTVL.

This clonotype was observed a few times. The rearrangement joins TRBV4-2 to TRBJ1-2; a weak D match, TRBD1 (6 bases). Germline CDR1 and CDR2: LGHNA and YNFKEQ. The CDR3 contains 15 residues. V lost 0 bases to trimming and J lost 4 bases, with 12 bases between them. The CDR3 reads CASSQDQGRGYGYTF. In DNA form, the CDR3 reads TGTGCCAGCAGCCAAGATCAGGGCAGGGGCTATGGCTACACCTTC.

The chain combines TRBV12-3 or TRBV12-4 with TRBJ2-7; D might be TRBD1 (5 bases). The ends were cut back, 3 bases at V and 5 bases at J, with 11 bases in the middle. The CDR3 runs 13 residues. The CDR3 here is CASSFKGSHEQYV. CDR3 sequence (DNA): TGTGCCAGCAGTTTTAAGGGGTCCCACGAGCAGTACGTC.

The table lists this clonotype with a few counts. The chain has TRBV7-9 and TRBJ2-3; 9 bases line up with TRBD1. CDR1 and CDR2 (germline): SEHNR, FQNEAQ (reference sequence). V shed 4 bases, J shed 2 bases, and the junction held 10 bases outside the gene matches. The CDR3 is made up of 17 amino acids. CDR3 nucleotides: TGTGCCAGCAGCTCATGGACAGGGGAGGTAAACACAGATACGCAGTATTTT. Residues: CASSSWTGEVNTDTQYF.

This clonotype occurred a few times. V usage is TRBV5-1 and J usage is TRBJ1-6; unclear D gene. CDR1 is SGHRS, CDR2 YFSETQ, per germline. V was clipped by 1 base and J by 13 bases, with 12 bases between them. CDR3 size: 13 residues. CDR3 residues: CASSLNRESPLHF. The CDR3 DNA reads as TGCGCCAGCAGCTTGAACAGAGAATCCCCCCTCCACTTT.